This entry describes one TCR beta chain. No antigen is known for it. There are no base qualities to consult, and no much larger clone falls within one base. The receptor library was made with the immunoSEQ multiplex PCR assay. For most patients, genomic DNA was isolated with the Qiagen DNeasy Blood and Tissue Kit and sent frozen to Adaptive Biotechnologies for TCR sequencing. For most patients, genomic DNA was subjected to high-throughput TCR-beta CDR3 sequencing by Adaptive Biotechnologies. On the study's bioinformatics: Adaptive's ImmunoSEQ software supplied the TCR sequencing data for 18 patients, while MiXCR and VDJtools were used to process a few other patients. To correct CD4 versus CD8 sorting errors, sequences present in both subsets at a frequency ratio below 5:1 were removed. CDR3 nucleotide sequences shared by donor and recipient were removed because the origin of these sequences could not be assigned. To be classed as alloreactive, a clone needed at least 2-fold expansion over unstimulated cells and a minimum CFSE-low frequency of 0.002% (template counts) or 0.001% (read counts). A clone was considered mappable if detected in the sequenced pre-transplant spleen, lymph node, or MLR CFSE-low populations of the donor or recipient. Cumulative frequency of alloreactive clones was calculated as a percentage of all sequences weighted by copy number. TCRdb took over this immuneACCESS table, retaining in-frame rearrangements with V and J assigned. Such tables are incomplete; in checked studies, under half of the missing clones stem from an unresolved V gene, and the remainder is unexplained. The DNA was the basis for D and trimming; V, J and clone size are from that table. This sample is represented by tens of thousands of clones; 90% to 95% of them were singletons. The ten largest make up 0.1% of the sample.

Interpreted using the paper, the time point label stands for: cells obtained before transplantation from donor or recipient. CD3+CD4+ and CD3+CD8+ populations were FACS-sorted from unstimulated pre-transplant donor and recipient cells taken from spleen or lymph nodes. This sample was included in a study of graft-versus-host responses after intestinal transplantation (dated by TCRdb to 2020 to 2022). Notes on the research overall: Multivisceral, liver-intestinal, or isolated intestinal transplants were received by the recipients. All recipients received anti-thymocyte globulin induction followed by maintenance tacrolimus and steroids for around 3 years. After intestinal transplantation, graft-versus-host and host-versus-graft alloreactive T cell clones in the graft, circulation and bone marrow were tracked using bulk TCR-beta CDR3 sequencing. Alloreactive clones were identified by sequencing pre-transplant mixed lymphocyte reaction products and comparing them with unstimulated pre-transplant donor and recipient T cells. The cohort enrolled around 23 intestinal transplant recipients including one retransplant, and 3 patients lacking pretransplant specimens were excluded. Donor T cell macrochimerism was defined as a peak of at least 4% donor T cells among recipient peripheral blood mononuclear cells. Samples from a few later patients were sequenced in-house on an Illumina MiSeq with MiXCR processing rather than by the commercial service. Beyond this particular receptor, the publication reports: The conclusions were limited by the relatively low number and heterogeneity of the intestinal transplant patients. GvH clones were detected in recipient bone marrow, and some appeared earlier in ileal mucosa or blood, consistent with an intestinal mucosal origin. In patients with donor T cell macrochimerism, the allografts had high GvH to HvG T cell clonal ratios. Early after transplant, peak levels of circulating GvH clones were associated with declines in HvG clones.

The sequencing used unstimulated CD4+ T cells sorted from spleen or lymph node cells, collected before intestinal transplant. The receptor's source is a human donor who received an intestinal transplant.

The CDR3 reads as follows: CASSFGGNTEAFF. The DNA sequence is TGTGCCAGCAGCTTCGGAGGGAACACTGAAGCTTTCTTT. The V and J genes are TRBV7-9 and TRBJ1-1, with the D gene call left open. As encoded in the germline V gene (reference sequence), CDR1 is SEHNR while CDR2 is FQNEAQ. V was cut back by 3 bases and J by 1 base, leaving a gap of 6 bases between them. The CDR3, cysteine through phenylalanine, is 13 amino acids long. The kept DNA is CDR3 alone, 39 bases in frame from the first base.